This passage covers 8 T cell receptor beta chains from one sample sequenced in a study of early T cells in non-severe SARS-CoV-2 infection listed by TCRdb under 2021. Library preparation was by 5' RACE. For sequencing, a NextSeq 500 was employed. Starting from the raw public reads, TCRdb applied fastp trimming at Q25, assembled clones with MiXCR and retained in-frame beta chains. All rows with the same CDR3 protein become a single entry with the most common DNA and genes. This sample lists 30,000 or so distinct CDR3 sequences; roughly 5.4% were detected once. Approximately 3.5% of the sample is taken by the ten largest. The sequencing input was whole blood. All receptors come from an adult who was a healthcare worker with PCR-confirmed SARS-CoV-2 infection or an uninfected control (not recorded which).

The chain couples TRBV5-1 to TRBJ2-5; D assignment may be TRBD1 or TRBD2 (5 bases each). The CDR3 is 15 residues long. Trimming cost V 4 bases and J 5 bases, with 18 bases left between them. Germline V CDR1 and CDR2: SGHRS, YFSETQ. CDR3 bases: TGCGCCAGCAGCATCGCCGGGACCTTAGAGGAGACCCAGTACTTC. Its protein is CASSIAGTLEETQYF.

By frequency in the sample, this clonotype is medium-sized (0.01 to 0.1%). The V call is TRBV11-2, the J call TRBJ2-3; 8 bases match TRBD1. Germline V gives CDR1 SGHAT, CDR2 FQNNGV. Trimming took 5 bases from V and 7 from J; bases not matched to a gene: 11. The length of the CDR3 is 15 residues. The CDR3 nucleotides read TGTGCCAGCAGCCCCACAGGGGGTGGCATGAATACGCAGTATTTT. Encoded protein: CASSPTGGGMNTQYF.

This clonotype was seen many times. The chain joins TRBV28 to TRBJ2-5; TRBD1 aligns across 9 bases. J gave up 6 bases and V 5 bases, and 10 bases lay outside the gene matches. The CDR3 runs 15 residues. Germline V gene sequence: CDR1 MDHEN, CDR2 SYDVKM. The CDR3 reads CASSPTEQGAKTQYF. DNA for the CDR3: TGTGCCAGCAGTCCAACCGAACAGGGGGCGAAGACCCAGTACTTC.

This clonotype was detected only a few times. V usage is TRBV2 and J usage is TRBJ2-7; TRBD1 matches 7 bases. CDR3 length: 12 residues. V lost 6 bases, J lost 3 bases, and 2 bases stayed unmatched. Germline V gene lookup returns CDR1 SNHLY and CDR2 FYNNEI. The CDR3 DNA follows: TGTGCCAGCAGCGGGGACAGCTACGAGCAGTACTTC. Its protein product is CASSGDSYEQYF.

This clonotype was seen many times. Here the CDR3 reads CASGLVPDGETNTGELFF. The CDR3 bases are TGTGCTAGTGGTTTGGTACCGGATGGGGAAACGAACACCGGGGAGCTGTTTTTT. The rearrangement uses TRBV12-5 and TRBJ2-2; D unresolved. This CDR3 comprises 18 residues. Deletions cut 0 bases from V and 0 bases from J, with 14 bases between. Germline V gene sequence: CDR1 LGHNT, CDR2 FRNRAP.

This clonotype occurred many times. V usage is TRBV7-2 and J usage is TRBJ2-1; 11 bases map to TRBD2. This CDR3 is 20 amino acids long. CDR1 is SGHTA and CDR2 is FQGNSA in the germline V gene. V was clipped by 1 base and J by 4 bases; unmatched bases: 15. The CDR3 bases are TGTGCCAGCAGCTTAGGGGGAGGTACCGGGACTAGCGGTTCTTACAATGAGCAGTTCTTC. Translated: CASSLGGGTGTSGSYNEQFF.

In this sample, this clonotype is medium-sized (0.01 to 0.1%). Germline is not matched at one junction end, which may reflect a read error. This chain connects TRBV11-2 to TRBJ2-1; 7 bases are shared with TRBD2. Looked up from germline, CDR1 is SGHAT and CDR2 is FQNNGV. This CDR3 is built from 14 residues. DNA for the CDR3: TGTGCCAGCAGCTTAGTGGCGGGGGACGGCATTGGTGTCTTC. The encoded protein is CASSLVAGDGIGVF.

This clonotype showed up just a few times. The rearrangement joins TRBV23-1 to TRBJ1-1, with D uncertain. TRBV23-1 is annotated as an ORF whose role is uncertain. The length of the CDR3 is 16 residues. The V gene lost 2 bases and the J gene lost 0 bases, with 13 bases spanning the gap. The CDR3 spells CASSQNRQPMNTEAFF. In nucleotides, the CDR3 is TGCGCCAGCAGTCAAAATCGTCAGCCGATGAACACTGAAGCTTTCTTT.